This TCR beta chain was profiled in a study of regulatory T cells in long-lasting Graves disease. Construction of the TCR beta libraries employed iRepertoire HTBI primers in conjunction with Arm-PCR of CDR3 regions. TCRdb processed the multiplex PCR reads anew with MiXCR; each CDR3 protein has one entry. Of about 200,000 distinct CDR3 sequences listed, around 19% were seen once; the top ten hold roughly a fifth. This clonotype appeared many times. The CDR3 loop spans 15 amino acids. V was trimmed by 0 bases and J by 3 bases, leaving 10 bases between them. CDR1 SGHNT and CDR2 YYREEE come from the germline V gene (reference sequence). Stated time point: newly diagnosed GD, antithyroid drugs for less than 3 months. After RNA was extracted from PBMCs, the TCR library was made from it.

The chain has TRBV5-4 and TRBJ2-1; no definite D call. This TCR derives from a female donor with Graves disease. This specimen consisted of peripheral blood mononuclear cells (PBMCs), obtained at new diagnosis, from a patient treated with antithyroid drugs. The CDR3 DNA reads TGTGCCAGCAGCTTGGGTCAGATCCGCTACAATGAGCAGTTCTTC. It translates to CASSLGQIRYNEQFF.